This passage covers 23 T cell receptor beta chains from one sample sequenced in a study of T cell repertoires in cytomegalovirus infection. Each CDR3 protein gets one entry after TCRdb re-called the reads with MiXCR. Among 300,000 to 400,000 distinct CDR3 sequences, approximately 25% were seen once, and the ten largest hold 10% to 15%. For these TCRs, the target antigens are not known. The sequenced sample was cultured PBMCs, obtained from culture after CMV antigen stimulation. The source of these receptors is a human donor in good health (CMV status not recorded). Some clones in this sample may be carry-over from other donors' samples.

The chain is built from TRBV7-3 and TRBJ2-5, with 10 nucleotides matching TRBD2. V trimming: 6 bases; J trimming: 1 base; junction bases outside the gene matches: 5. The CDR3 spans 15 residues. Germline V lookup: CDR1 SGHTA, CDR2 FQGTGA. The CDR3 DNA is TGTGCCAGCAGGCCTAGCGGGGGAAGCCAAGAGACCCAGTACTTC. Protein sequence: CASRPSGGSQETQYF.

This clonotype was observed a few times. The chain has TRBV6-2 or TRBV6-3 and TRBJ1-4; no clear D gene. Germline V lookup: CDR1 MNHEY, CDR2 SVGEGT. The CDR3 length is 13 residues. The V gene lost 6 bases and the J gene lost 7 bases, with 12 bases spanning the gap. CDR3 residues: CASSPRILEKLFF. In DNA, the CDR3 is TGTGCCAGCAGCCCCAGGATACTTGAAAAACTGTTTTTT.

This clonotype was seen ten or more times. The chain combines TRBV7-2 with TRBJ2-7; 8 bases line up with TRBD1. The CDR3 has 13 amino acids. J lost 2 bases, V lost 5 bases, and 2 bases had no gene match. From germline, CDR1 is SGHTA and CDR2 FQGNSA. The CDR3 reads CASSGQGPYEQYF. CDR3 bases: TGTGCCAGCAGCGGACAGGGACCCTACGAGCAGTACTTC.

This chain connects TRBV10-3 to TRBJ2-3; TRBD2 might be the D (5 bases). The CDR3 has 14 residues. V was cut by 7 bases and J by 5 bases, with 16 bases left in between. Germline V gene sequence: CDR1 ENHRY, CDR2 SYGVKD. In DNA form, the CDR3 reads TGTGCCATCAAAGAGGGCCTCCAAGGAGATACGCAGTATTTT. This sequence encodes CAIKEGLQGDTQYF.

This clonotype was observed a few times. The V call is TRBV6-2 or TRBV6-3, the J call TRBJ2-7, with D unresolved. CDR1 is MNHEY and CDR2 is SVGEGT in the germline V gene. V was cut by 2 bases and J by 2 bases, with 10 bases left in between. The CDR3 totals 14 residues. The CDR3 DNA is TGTGCCAGCAGTTACCCGAGTAGTGCCTACGAGCAGTACTTC. The encoded protein is CASSYPSSAYEQYF.

The chain couples TRBV9 to TRBJ2-1; TRBD2 is a possible D gene (5 bases). Germline V lookup: CDR1 SGDLS, CDR2 YYNGEE. This CDR3 has 15 amino acids. Deletions cut 0 bases from V and 9 bases from J, with 16 bases between. In nucleotides, the CDR3 is TGTGCCAGCAGCGTAGACTGGGAGTTAAGTGCTGAGCAGTTCTTC. This gives the protein CASSVDWELSAEQFF.

Only a few counts were recorded for this clonotype. The rearrangement links TRBV6-2 or TRBV6-3 to TRBJ2-1; D unclear. The V gene's germline CDR1 is MNHEY and CDR2 SVGEGT. The CDR3 consists of 12 residues. Trimming pared 4 bases from V and 8 bases from J, leaving 9 bases between. DNA for the CDR3: TGTGCCAGCAGTTGGCTTTCGGATGAGCAGTTCTTC. Protein sequence: CASSWLSDEQFF.

This chain connects TRBV4-1 to TRBJ2-1, with D possibly being TRBD2 (6 bases). CDR1 is MGHRA, CDR2 YSYEKL, per germline. The CDR3 length is 16 residues. V lost 0 bases and J 4 bases, leaving 13 bases between the germline ends. Here the CDR3 DNA reads TGCGCCAGCAGCCAAGACATGGGAGGAGGGTACAATGAGCAGTTCTTC. Translated: CASSQDMGGGYNEQFF.

This clonotype was counted many times. The chain is built from TRBV7-8 and TRBJ1-4; D call uncertain. V lost 1 base and J 7 bases, leaving 7 bases between the germline ends. Germline V gene lookup returns CDR1 SGHVS and CDR2 FQNEAQ. CDR3 size: 13 residues. The chain's CDR3 is CASSLGLGEKLFF. The DNA for the CDR3 is TGTGCCAGCAGCTTAGGATTGGGTGAAAAACTGTTTTTT. Variable domain in full (rest from reference TRBV7-8 and TRBJ1-4): GAGVSQSPRYKVAKRGQDVALRCDPISGHVSLFWYQQALGQGPEFLTYFQNEAQLDKSGLPSDRFFAERPEGSVSTLKIQRTQQEDSAVYLCASSLGLGEKLFFGSGTQLSVL.

Here the CDR3 DNA reads TGCAGTGCTAGCCTTCAACTAGCGGCCATCTCCTACAATGAGCAGTTCTTC. Amino acid sequence: CSASLQLAAISYNEQFF. V and J are TRBV20-1 and TRBJ2-1; the match to TRBD2 covers 8 bases. Germline V gene lookup returns CDR1 DFQATT and CDR2 SNEGSKA (reference sequence). J was trimmed by 0 bases and V by 3 bases; bases with no gene match: 10. The CDR3 runs to 17 residues.

The chain is built from TRBV12-5 and TRBJ2-1; D might be TRBD1 (6 bases). This CDR3 is 13 amino acids long. The germline V gene has CDR1 LGHNT and CDR2 FRNRAP. Trimming shortened V by 6 bases and J by 3 bases, and 9 bases separated the two germline ends. The CDR3 spells CASGTTGYNEQFF. For the CDR3, the DNA is TGTGCTAGTGGAACGACAGGCTACAATGAGCAGTTCTTC.

A few counts support this clonotype. The CDR3 ends on some other residue instead of the conserved phenylalanine or tryptophan, so this is likely a read error. The DNA is left out, because the CDR3 cannot be placed on it with certainty; the CDR3 is given as TCRdb lists it. The chain joins TRBV6-2 or TRBV6-3 to TRBJ2-1; whether TRBD1, the table's D call, matches the DNA was not checked. Germline CDR1 reads MNHEY; CDR2 reads SVGEGT. With termini counted, the CDR3 has 12 amino acids. The CDR3 sequence is CASSYGGQGRLY.

Only a few counts were recorded for this clonotype. The chain uses TRBV10-2 and TRBJ2-7; D may correspond to TRBD1 or TRBD2 (5 bases each). Trimming shortened V by 3 bases and J by 3 bases, and 9 bases separated the two germline ends. Per germline, CDR1 WSHSY and CDR2 SAAADI. The CDR3 covers 13 residues. The CDR3, as DNA: TGCGCCAGCAGTGACGGGACGGACTACGAGCAGTACTTC. Translated: CASSDGTDYEQYF.

The chain uses TRBV19 and TRBJ2-2, with 8 bases that match TRBD2. V was pared by 4 bases and J by 4 bases, with 5 bases of the junction left unmatched. This CDR3 is 15 amino acids long. Looked up from germline, CDR1 is LNHDA and CDR2 is SQIVND (reference sequence). The CDR3 nucleotides are TGTGCCAGTAGTAGAGCGGGAGCAACCACCGGGGAGCTGTTTTTT. Translated: CASSRAGATTGELFF.

Only a few counts were recorded for this clonotype. CDR3 DNA sequence: TGTGCCAGCATCACGGGACTAGCGGGATCTTACGACGAGCAGTACTTC. This translates into CASITGLAGSYDEQYF. The chain combines TRBV2 with TRBJ2-7; TRBD2 agrees at 13 bases. Germline-derived CDR1 and CDR2 are SNHLY and FYNNEI. CDR3 length equals 16 residues. J gave up 5 bases and V 7 bases, and 11 bases lay outside the gene matches.

To note about this clonotype: A read error may produce the germline difference seen at one junction end. This rearrangement joins TRBV27 to TRBJ2-7; the D gene is possibly TRBD1 (6 bases). The CDR3 covers 15 residues. Germline V gives CDR1 MNHEY, CDR2 SMNVEV (reference sequence). CDR3 in DNA: TGTGCCAGCAGTTTATCAGGGGGTCTCTCCTACGGGCAGTACTTC. Its protein is CASSLSGGLSYGQYF.

CDR3 nucleotide sequence: TGCAGCGTTAGAGGACAGGTCAAGGCAGATACGCAGTATTTT. Protein product: CSVRGQVKADTQYF. The gene calls are TRBV29-1 and TRBJ2-3; TRBD1 matches 7 bases. The CDR3 sequence is 14 residues long. The germline gives CDR1 SQVTM, CDR2 ANQGSEA. After removal of 5 bases from V and 4 bases from J, the junction contained 9 bases not matched to a gene.

The sample holds many counts of this clonotype. V and J are TRBV7-2 and TRBJ1-1; no clear D gene. The CDR3 contains 12 residues. The ends were cut back, 8 bases at V and 2 bases at J, with 9 bases in the middle. Germline values: CDR1 SGHTA, CDR2 FQGNSA. In DNA, the CDR3 is TGTGCCAGCGGAGGGCCTAACACTGAAGCTTTCTTT. Protein: CASGGPNTEAFF.

The V and J genes are TRBV4-3 and TRBJ1-1; D is ambiguous. V was clipped by 2 bases and J by 1 base, with 5 bases between them. This CDR3 has 13 residues. The germline CDR1 and CDR2 sequences are LGHNA and YSLEER. The CDR3, as DNA: TGCGCCAGCAGCCAAACCACGAACACTGAAGCTTTCTTT. Protein product: CASSQTTNTEAFF.

The gene calls are TRBV7-8 and TRBJ2-1; possibly TRBD1 for D (5 bases). CDR1 and CDR2 from the germline V gene are SGHVS and FQNEAQ. This CDR3 has 12 residues. V lost 5 bases, J lost 8 bases, and 10 bases lay in between. Here the CDR3 DNA reads TGTGCCAGCAGCCGAAAGGGGTATGAGCAGTTCTTC. Its translation: CASSRKGYEQFF.

This clonotype appeared many times. The CDR3 bases are TGTGCCAGCAGCCCACAACAGGGAGGGCACTATGGCTACACCTTC. Its translation is CASSPQQGGHYGYTF. The rearrangement uses TRBV7-2 and TRBJ1-2, with a weak D call TRBD1 (6 bases). The CDR3 is 15 residues long. With 5 bases removed from V and 3 bases from J, the gap between germline ends came to 16 bases. Per the germline V gene, CDR1 is SGHTA and CDR2 is FQGNSA.

In its sample, this clonotype was seen a few times. The rearrangement joins TRBV5-6 to TRBJ2-3; TRBD1 matches 7 bases. The J segment lost 2 bases and the V segment lost 1 base, leaving 4 bases of the junction unmatched. Germline V gene data show CDR1 as SGHDT and CDR2 as YYEEEE. The CDR3 is made up of 15 amino acids. The CDR3 DNA is TGTGCCAGCAGCTTGCGGACAGGAGTCACAGATACGCAGTATTTT. Translation gives CASSLRTGVTDTQYF.

This chain joins TRBV5-4 and TRBJ2-1; possibly TRBD1 for D (6 bases). The CDR3 totals 15 residues. Germline V CDR1 and CDR2: SGHNT, YYREEE (reference sequence). V dropped 4 bases and J dropped 0 bases, with 11 bases sitting between them. The CDR3 sequence: CASSGTGFSYNEQFF. The CDR3 region has the DNA TGTGCCAGCAGCGGAACAGGGTTCTCCTACAATGAGCAGTTCTTC.